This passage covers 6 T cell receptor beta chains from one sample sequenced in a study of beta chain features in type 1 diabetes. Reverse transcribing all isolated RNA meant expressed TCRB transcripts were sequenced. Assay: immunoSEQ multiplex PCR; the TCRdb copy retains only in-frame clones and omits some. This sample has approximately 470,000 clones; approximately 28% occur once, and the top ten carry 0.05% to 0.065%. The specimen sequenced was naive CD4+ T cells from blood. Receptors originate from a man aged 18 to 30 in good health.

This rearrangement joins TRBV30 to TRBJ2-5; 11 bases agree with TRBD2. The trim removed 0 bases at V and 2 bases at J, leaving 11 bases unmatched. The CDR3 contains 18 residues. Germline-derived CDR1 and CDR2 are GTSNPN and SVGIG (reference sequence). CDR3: CAWSVPLRTSGFQETQYF. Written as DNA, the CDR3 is TGTGCCTGGAGTGTACCCCTCAGGACTAGCGGGTTTCAAGAGACCCAGTACTTC. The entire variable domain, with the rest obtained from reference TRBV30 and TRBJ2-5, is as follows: SQTIHQWPATLVQPVGSPLSLECTVEGTSNPNLYWYRQAAGRGLQLLFYSVGIGQISSEVPQNLSASRPQDRQFILSSKKLLLSDSGFYLCAWSVPLRTSGFQETQYFGPGTRLLVL.

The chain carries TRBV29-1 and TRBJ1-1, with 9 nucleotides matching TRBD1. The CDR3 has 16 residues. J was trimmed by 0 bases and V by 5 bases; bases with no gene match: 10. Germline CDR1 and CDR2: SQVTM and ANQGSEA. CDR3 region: CSVRGQGSFMNTEAFF. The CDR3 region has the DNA TGCAGCGTTCGTGGACAGGGGAGCTTCATGAACACTGAAGCTTTCTTT.

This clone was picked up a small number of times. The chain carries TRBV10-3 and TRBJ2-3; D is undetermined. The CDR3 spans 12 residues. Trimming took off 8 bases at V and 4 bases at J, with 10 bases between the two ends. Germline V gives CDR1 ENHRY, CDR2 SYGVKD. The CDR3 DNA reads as TGTGCCATCGGAACAACTCCAGATACGCAGTATTTT. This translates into CAIGTTPDTQYF.

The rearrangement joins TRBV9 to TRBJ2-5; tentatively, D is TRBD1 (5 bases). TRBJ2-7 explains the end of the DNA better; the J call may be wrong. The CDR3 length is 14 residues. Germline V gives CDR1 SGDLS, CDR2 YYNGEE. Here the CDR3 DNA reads TGTGCCAGCAGCGTAGGGGCAGGGATCTACGAGCAGTACTTC. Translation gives CASSVGAGIYEQYF.

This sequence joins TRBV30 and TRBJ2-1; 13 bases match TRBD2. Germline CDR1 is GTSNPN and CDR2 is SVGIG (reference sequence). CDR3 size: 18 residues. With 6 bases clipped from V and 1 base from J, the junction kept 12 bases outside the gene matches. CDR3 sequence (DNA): TGTGCCTGCCTTGGAGCACTAGCGGGAGGGCCATCCTACAATGAGCAGTTCTTC. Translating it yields CACLGALAGGPSYNEQFF.

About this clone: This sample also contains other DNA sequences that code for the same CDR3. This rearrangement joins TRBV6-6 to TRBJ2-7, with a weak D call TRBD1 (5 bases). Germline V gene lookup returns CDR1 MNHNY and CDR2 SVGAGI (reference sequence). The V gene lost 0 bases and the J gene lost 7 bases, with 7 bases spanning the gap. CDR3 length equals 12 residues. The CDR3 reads CASSYSGDEQYF. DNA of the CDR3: TGTGCCAGCAGTTACTCAGGGGATGAGCAGTACTTC.